Listed below are T cell receptor beta chains from one sample, sequenced in a study of T cell changes during pregnancy in multiple sclerosis. Sequencing used immunoSEQ multiplex PCR; TCRdb keeps in-frame clones, though not all of them. This table has tens of thousands of clones, 91% appearing once. Specimen: peripheral blood, collected in the second trimester of pregnancy. All receptors derive from a female donor with multiple sclerosis, enrolled in a pregnancy study. Both conserved end residues are part of each CDR3. D genes are given only for firm matches. Size tells how often a clone was seen (once, few, many) or the class of an expanded clone, and some rows leave it out.

d_call j_call clone_size v_call cdr3_nt cdr3_aa
TRBD1 TRBJ1-1 - TRBV12-5 TGTGCTAGTGGCTTAGGGGGCGTGAACACTGAAGCTTTCTTT CASGLGGVNTEAFF
TRBD2 TRBJ2-3 - TRBV7-3 TGTGCCAGCAGCCCAGGGGGGGGACTAGCTAGAGATACGCAGTATTTT CASSPGGGLARDTQYF
TRBD2 TRBJ2-3 - TRBV27 TGTGCCAGCCCGAGCGGGGGAAGCACAGATACGCAGTATTTT CASPSGGSTDTQYF
- TRBJ1-5 - TRBV2 TGTGCCAGCAACGGGGACAATCAGCCCCAGCATTTT CASNGDNQPQHF
- TRBJ2-1 - TRBV5-4 TGTGCCAGCAGCGATAATTCGGGCAATGAGCAGTTCTTC CASSDNSGNEQFF
TRBD1 TRBJ1-2 - TRBV30 TGTGCCTGGGGACAGGGGGTAAGCTACACCTTC CAWGQGVSYTF
TRBD1 TRBJ2-4 - TRBV5-6 TGTGCCAGCAGCTCGAGACAGGGGGCTGGGGCCAAAAACATTCAGTACTTC CASSSRQGAGAKNIQYF
TRBD1 TRBJ1-2 - TRBV4-3 TGCGCCAGCAGCCAAGAATACGGGACAGCGGATGGCTACACCTTC CASSQEYGTADGYTF
TRBD2 TRBJ2-3 - TRBV19 TGTGCCAGTAGTATAAATACCGGGCTAGCGGGAGGGGATACGCAGTATTTT CASSINTGLAGGDTQYF
TRBD1 TRBJ1-1 few TRBV7-9 TGTGCCAGCAGCTCAGACAGGGGATTTGCTGAAGCTTTCTTT CASSSDRGFAEAFF
TRBD1 TRBJ2-1 - TRBV4-3 TGCGCCAGCAGTCCCGGGACAGGCCCTGGGAATGAGCAGTTCTTC CASSPGTGPGNEQFF
TRBD1 TRBJ2-2 - TRBV5-5 TGTGCCAGCGGCCAAACAGGGGGGTTTGGGGAGCTGTTTTTT CASGQTGGFGELFF
TRBD1 TRBJ1-1 - TRBV4-3 TGCGCCAGCAGCCGACTAGGAGCACAGGGGGCTGAAGCTTTCTTT CASSRLGAQGAEAFF
TRBD1 TRBJ1-2 - TRBV30 TGTGCCTGGAGGGGACAGTATGGCTACACCTTC CAWRGQYGYTF
- TRBJ2-1 once TRBV9 TGTGCCAGCAGCGTAGGGGCGGGGTCAACCTACAATGAGCAGTTCTTC CASSVGAGSTYNEQFF
TRBD1 TRBJ1-1 - TRBV19 TGTGCCAGTAGTACGAACAGGGGTGAAGCTTTCTTT CASSTNRGEAFF
TRBD1 TRBJ2-3 - TRBV5-1 TGCGCCAGCAGACGACAGGGCGACTTTACAGATACGCAGTATTTT CASRRQGDFTDTQYF
- TRBJ2-4 - TRBV29-1 TGCAGCGTTCCGTACGTCCCAGGGTTTGGAAGGGCCAAAAACATTCAGTACTTC CSVPYVPGFGRAKNIQYF
- TRBJ1-5 - TRBV7-2 TGTGCCAGCAGCCTAACGACAGCTTGGGGTCAGCCCCAGCATTTT CASSLTTAWGQPQHF
- TRBJ1-2 - TRBV12-5 TGTGCTAGTGGCCCCCCAGGGCCGCTTTTTGTCTACACCTTC CASGPPGPLFVYTF
- TRBJ1-2 - TRBV5-1 TGCGCCAGCAGCTCCAGGGGTTGGGGCTATGGCTACACCTTC CASSSRGWGYGYTF
- TRBJ1-1 - TRBV4-2 TGTGCCAGCAGCCAAGAGGAGGGCCCATCCTTAATGAACACTGAAGCTTTCTTT CASSQEEGPSLMNTEAFF
- TRBJ2-3 - TRBV7-3 TGTGCCAGCAGCTTAGACGGGGGGCCCACAGATACGCAGTATTTT CASSLDGGPTDTQYF
TRBD1 TRBJ1-6 - TRBV30 TGTGCCTGGACCCGGGACAGGGGGTCACCCCTCCACTTT CAWTRDRGSPLHF
- TRBJ1-3 - TRBV9 TGTGCCAGCAGCGGCTACTCTGGAAACACCATATATTTT CASSGYSGNTIYF
TRBD1 TRBJ2-7 - TRBV5-1 TGCGCCAGCAGCTCTGGACAGGGTTGGAACGAGCAGTACTTC CASSSGQGWNEQYF
- TRBJ2-3 - TRBV18 TGTGCCAGCTCACCCATAGATACGCAGTATTTT CASSPIDTQYF
TRBD1 TRBJ2-7 - TRBV6-5 TGTGCCAGCAGTTCGACAGGGGACGTTTACGAGCAGTACTTC CASSSTGDVYEQYF
- TRBJ2-2 - TRBV9 TGTGCCAGTGCAGTAGGGGCGCAAGACGGGGAGCTGTTTTTT CASAVGAQDGELFF
- TRBJ2-5 - TRBV10-3 TGTGCCATTGGGGCCAGGGCACAAGAGACCCAGTACTTC CAIGARAQETQYF
TRBD1 TRBJ1-1 - TRBV7-2 TGTGCCAGCAGTAACAGGGGGTTGAACACTGAAGCTTTCTTT CASSNRGLNTEAFF
TRBD1 TRBJ1-4 once TRBV27 TGTGCCAGCAGTGTACCGGGACAGGGGGCAACTAATGAAAAACTGTTTTTT CASSVPGQGATNEKLFF
- TRBJ1-1 - TRBV7-9 TGTGCCAGCAGTCCGACAGATAACACTGAAGCTTTCTTT CASSPTDNTEAFF
- TRBJ2-4 - TRBV6-5 TGTGCCAGCAGTTACTCGGCGGGGGCGGCCAAAAACATTCAGTACTTC CASSYSAGAAKNIQYF
TRBD1 TRBJ2-7 - TRBV19 TGTGCCAGTAGCCGGGACAGGGGCCACGAGCAGTACTTC CASSRDRGHEQYF
- TRBJ1-5 - TRBV10-3 TGTGCCATCAGCTCAACAGGGACTAGCAATCAGCCCCAGCATTTT CAISSTGTSNQPQHF
TRBD1 TRBJ1-2 - TRBV25-1 TGTGCCAGCAGTGAACCCAGGGACAGGTTGGATGGCTACACCTTC CASSEPRDRLDGYTF
TRBD1 TRBJ2-3 - TRBV9 TGTGCCAGCAGCGTAGTACAGGGGCCCCCAGATACGCAGTATTTT CASSVVQGPPDTQYF
TRBD2 TRBJ2-2 - TRBV7-3 TGTGCCAGCAGCCCGAGGGGAGCGGGGGGCCTGATTAAGAACACCGGGGAGCTGTTTTTT CASSPRGAGGLIKNTGELFF
- TRBJ2-2 - TRBV7-2 TGTGCCAGCAGCTTGGGGTACGGGGGAGCGATAACCGGGGAGCTGTTTTTT CASSLGYGGAITGELFF
- TRBJ2-2 - TRBV6-1 TGTGCCAGCAGTGATGGGGGGGCGCCCACCGGGGAGCTGTTTTTT CASSDGGAPTGELFF
TRBD1 TRBJ2-7 - TRBV5-5 TGTGCCAGCAGCTTGTTCTCGGACCTAGGGACAGGAATTGCGCAGTACTTC CASSLFSDLGTGIAQYF
- TRBJ2-2 few TRBV10-1 TGCGCCAGCCCTCCGAACAGGCCCAACACCGGGGAGCTGTTTTTT CASPPNRPNTGELFF
TRBD1 TRBJ1-1 - TRBV18 TGTGCCAGCTCAAGACAGGGGCCCTCCACTGAAGCTTTCTTT CASSRQGPSTEAFF
TRBD1 TRBJ1-2 - TRBV7-9 TGTGCCAGCAGCGCAAAGGGACAGTTCTATGGCTACACCTTC CASSAKGQFYGYTF
- TRBJ1-6 - TRBV9 TGTGCCAGCAGCGTAGATGGGACACTCAACGACGGTCGTTCACCCCTCCACTTT CASSVDGTLNDGRSPLHF
- TRBJ1-6 - TRBV27 TGTGCCAGCAGTTTTATCGGGAGTTCACCCCTCCACTTT CASSFIGSSPLHF